A selection of T cell receptor beta chains follows, all from one sample in a study of blood T cell repertoires in COVID-19. Measured with immunoSEQ multiplex PCR; TCRdb has only the in-frame clones, and not every one. The sample holds approximately 470,000 clones, around 90% seen once. Sequencing used PBMCs or T cells enriched from blood (not recorded which). The receptors derive from a woman between 18 and 30 years old who had recovered from COVID-19. Both conserved end residues are part of each CDR3. D genes are given only for firm matches. Clone size is shown for a subset of rows, as once, few, many or a class of expanded clone.

V gene	D gene	clone size	J gene	CDR3 protein	CDR3 DNA
TRBV28	.	.	TRBJ1-2	CASSFSGRGYTF	TGTGCCAGCAGTTTTTCGGGGAGAGGCTACACCTTC
TRBV19	.	.	TRBJ1-1	CASSISVNTEAFF	TGTGCCAGTAGTATTTCTGTCAACACTGAAGCTTTCTTT
TRBV20-1	TRBD2	once	TRBJ2-7	CSASSLAGDSYEQYF	TGCAGTGCCAGTTCCCTAGCGGGGGACTCCTACGAGCAGTACTTC
TRBV6-2/TRBV6-3	TRBD1	.	TRBJ2-2	CASSTGGATGELFF	TGTGCCAGCAGTACAGGGGGCGCCACCGGGGAGCTGTTTTTT
TRBV28	.	.	TRBJ1-4	CASSQPGGTNEKLFF	TGTGCCAGCAGCCAACCTGGAGGGACTAATGAAAAACTGTTTTTT
TRBV28	.	.	TRBJ1-2	CASSPGSYGYTF	TGTGCCAGCAGTCCCGGGAGTTATGGCTACACCTTC
TRBV2	.	.	TRBJ1-4	CASRGFVEKLFF	TGTGCCAGCAGGGGCTTTGTTGAAAAACTGTTTTTT
TRBV29-1	.	.	TRBJ1-1	CSVGADPNTEAFF	TGCAGCGTTGGGGCAGATCCGAACACTGAAGCTTTCTTT
TRBV9	.	.	TRBJ2-3	CASSVGQAGTDTQYF	TGTGCCAGCAGCGTAGGGCAGGCTGGCACAGATACGCAGTATTTT
TRBV11-2	.	.	TRBJ1-1	CASSFHRETTEAFF	TGTGCCAGCAGCTTTCACAGGGAGACCACTGAAGCTTTCTTT
TRBV5-1	.	.	TRBJ2-7	CASRTGPAYEQYF	TGCGCCAGCCGGACTGGACCAGCTTACGAGCAGTACTTC
TRBV28	.	.	TRBJ1-1	CASSSPSMNTEAFF	TGTGCCAGCAGTTCTCCTTCTATGAACACTGAAGCTTTCTTT
TRBV19	.	once	TRBJ1-2	CASSRDSANYGYTF	TGTGCCAGTAGTAGGGACTCAGCTAACTATGGCTACACCTTC
TRBV14	TRBD1	.	TRBJ2-1	CASSQRQGTRNEQFF	TGTGCCAGCAGCCAACGACAGGGGACTCGCAATGAGCAGTTCTTC
TRBV10-3	.	.	TRBJ1-6	CAISERRAGTPDSPLHF	TGTGCCATCAGTGAGAGGAGGGCAGGGACCCCCGATTCACCCCTCCACTTT
TRBV19	.	.	TRBJ1-1	CASSIVGPNTEAFF	TGTGCCAGTAGTATAGTGGGCCCGAACACTGAAGCTTTCTTT
TRBV28	TRBD1	.	TRBJ1-1	CASSKDRAGTEAFF	TGTGCCAGCAGTAAGGACAGGGCGGGCACTGAAGCTTTCTTT
TRBV7-2	.	.	TRBJ2-7	CASSVLRGSEQYF	TGTGCCAGCAGCGTTCTACGAGGCTCCGAGCAGTACTTC
TRBV10-2	.	.	TRBJ1-1	CASTHMDRDTEAFF	TGCGCCAGCACTCATATGGACAGAGACACTGAAGCTTTCTTT
TRBV6-5	TRBD1	.	TRBJ1-6	CASSLTGEESPLHF	TGTGCCAGCAGTCTGACAGGGGAGGAATCACCCCTCCACTTT
TRBV9	TRBD1	.	TRBJ2-5	CASSFGQGREETQYF	TGTGCCAGCAGCTTCGGACAGGGTCGGGAAGAGACCCAGTACTTC
TRBV18	.	.	TRBJ1-1	CASSPPWRNTEAFF	TGTGCCAGCTCACCACCCTGGAGAAACACTGAAGCTTTCTTT
TRBV7-3	TRBD2	.	TRBJ2-3	CASSPSGGGTDTQYF	TGTGCCAGCAGCCCTAGCGGGGGGGGCACAGATACGCAGTATTTT
TRBV30	.	once	TRBJ1-2	CAFRAGREYGYTF	TGTGCCTTCAGGGCAGGGAGGGAGTATGGCTACACCTTC
TRBV27	.	.	TRBJ1-2	CASSLGAGGGGYTF	TGTGCCAGCTCGCTCGGGGCGGGGGGCGGTGGCTACACCTTC
TRBV5-1	.	.	TRBJ2-3	CASTRAGTPSTDTQYF	TGCGCCAGCACTAGAGCAGGGACTCCTAGCACAGATACGCAGTATTTT
TRBV7-2	TRBD1	.	TRBJ1-5	CASSLQTGGEHQPQHF	TGTGCCAGCAGCTTACAGACAGGGGGCGAGCATCAGCCCCAGCATTTT
TRBV30	TRBD2	.	TRBJ2-1	CAWSRLAHNEQFF	TGTGCCTGGAGTCGACTAGCCCACAATGAGCAGTTCTTC
TRBV2	.	.	TRBJ1-6	CASTRATGGSPLHF	TGTGCCAGCACAAGGGCCACGGGGGGTTCACCCCTCCACTTT
TRBV6-5	.	once	TRBJ1-1	CASSPKQGATEAFF	TGTGCCAGCAGTCCGAAACAGGGAGCCACTGAAGCTTTCTTT
TRBV5-4	TRBD1	.	TRBJ1-6	CASSSGDRNSPLHF	TGTGCCAGCAGCTCGGGGGACAGGAATTCACCCCTCCACTTT
TRBV6-5	TRBD1	once	TRBJ2-7	CASSKQGIGEQYF	TGTGCCAGCAGTAAACAGGGGATTGGGGAGCAGTACTTC
TRBV6-5	TRBD1	.	TRBJ2-7	CASSYSILGQGYEQYF	TGTGCCAGCAGTTACTCGATTTTAGGACAGGGTTACGAGCAGTACTTC
TRBV3-1/TRBV3-2	TRBD2	.	TRBJ2-1	CASSHFGAGASYNEQFF	TGTGCCAGCAGCCACTTTGGAGCGGGGGCCTCCTACAATGAGCAGTTCTTC
TRBV28	TRBD1	.	TRBJ1-2	CASRGQGVNYGYTF	TGTGCCAGCAGAGGACAGGGGGTTAACTATGGCTACACCTTC
TRBV11-2	.	.	TRBJ1-1	CASRSGGNTEAFF	TGTGCCAGCAGATCGGGGGGGAACACTGAAGCTTTCTTT
TRBV7-9	.	.	TRBJ1-3	CASSLVSGGTGNTIYF	TGTGCCAGCAGCTTAGTTTCAGGAGGGACTGGAAACACCATATATTTT
TRBV4-2	TRBD1	.	TRBJ2-2	CASSQTGTGWIGELFF	TGTGCCAGCAGCCAGACCGGGACAGGGTGGATCGGGGAGCTGTTTTTT
TRBV6-2/TRBV6-3	.	.	TRBJ1-4	CASSYTGKLFF	TGTGCCAGCAGTTACACCGGAAAACTGTTTTTT
TRBV24-1	.	.	TRBJ2-3	CATSSADTQYF	TGTGCCACCTCGTCCGCAGATACGCAGTATTTT
TRBV7-8	TRBD2	.	TRBJ2-1	CASSSILLAGGQGEQFF	TGTGCCAGCAGCTCGATTCTCCTAGCGGGGGGCCAGGGTGAGCAGTTCTTC
TRBV5-6	TRBD1	.	TRBJ2-7	CASTGTASSYEQYF	TGTGCCAGCACCGGGACAGCGAGCTCCTACGAGCAGTACTTC
TRBV9	.	.	TRBJ2-1	CASNPGGAGEQFF	TGTGCCAGCAACCCCGGCGGGGCAGGGGAGCAGTTCTTC
TRBV19	.	.	TRBJ2-2	CASSRKGSGELFF	TGTGCCAGTAGTCGTAAGGGGTCCGGGGAGCTGTTTTTT